Included here is one T cell receptor beta chain sequence, with context. Its specificity is unknown. Investigators reverse transcribed all isolated RNA, so they sequenced expressed TCRB transcripts. Sequencing was performed with immunoSEQ multiplex PCR; in TCRdb, only in-frame clones are kept and a portion is missing. The sample has under 350,000 clones; approximately 14% are singletons. The data are from a study of beta chain features in type 1 diabetes. Regarding the study as a whole: TCRB CDR3s were moderately but significantly shorter in Type 1 diabetes patients in all four CD4+ subsets. cDNA-based sequencing might over-represent cells highly expressing TCR.

Purities in excess of 98% were seen in all sorted populations. Germline V gene lookup returns CDR1 SGDLS and CDR2 YYNGEE. V dropped 0 bases and J dropped 0 bases, with 6 bases sitting between them. The CDR3 has 14 amino acids. The rearrangement links TRBV9 to TRBJ1-1; D unresolved. Sample: naive CD4+ T cells from blood. The clonotype originates from a man aged 25 to 45 with type 1 diabetes. CDR3: CASSVEPMNTEAFF. CDR3 DNA: TGTGCCAGCAGCGTAGAGCCGATGAACACTGAAGCTTTCTTT.